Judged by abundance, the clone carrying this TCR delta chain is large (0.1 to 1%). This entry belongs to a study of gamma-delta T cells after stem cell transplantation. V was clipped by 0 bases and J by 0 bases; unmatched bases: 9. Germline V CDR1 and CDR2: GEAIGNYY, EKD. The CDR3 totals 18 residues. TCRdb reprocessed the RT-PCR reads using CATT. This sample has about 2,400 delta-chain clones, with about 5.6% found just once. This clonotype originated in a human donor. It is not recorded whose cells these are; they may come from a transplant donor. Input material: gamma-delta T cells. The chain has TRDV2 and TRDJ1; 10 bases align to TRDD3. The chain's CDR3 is CACDTVGMGDTDTDKLIF. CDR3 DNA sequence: TGTGCCTGTGACACCGTTGGGATGGGGGATACCGACACCGATAAACTCATCTTT.